A single count supports the clone carrying this T cell receptor beta chain. V lost 5 bases and J lost 2, with 11 bases in between. CDR1 is SGHTA, CDR2 FQGNSA, per germline. The CDR3 totals 14 residues. The data are from a study of shared clonotypes between healthy human individuals. Sequenced by immunoSEQ multiplex PCR; TCRdb stores in-frame clones only, minus some. The sample includes 200,000 to 250,000 clones, about 65% of them seen just once. The sequenced sample consisted of memory CD4+ T cells sorted from blood. Subset noted: CD45RA-negative fraction. The chain recombines TRBV7-2 with TRBJ2-3; D possibly matches TRBD1 or TRBD2 (5 bases each). This clonotype originated in a man aged 25 to 40 in good health. The CDR3 spells CASSEVGATDTQYF. The CDR3 DNA is TGTGCCAGCAGCGAGGTCGGGGCCACAGATACGCAGTATTTT.